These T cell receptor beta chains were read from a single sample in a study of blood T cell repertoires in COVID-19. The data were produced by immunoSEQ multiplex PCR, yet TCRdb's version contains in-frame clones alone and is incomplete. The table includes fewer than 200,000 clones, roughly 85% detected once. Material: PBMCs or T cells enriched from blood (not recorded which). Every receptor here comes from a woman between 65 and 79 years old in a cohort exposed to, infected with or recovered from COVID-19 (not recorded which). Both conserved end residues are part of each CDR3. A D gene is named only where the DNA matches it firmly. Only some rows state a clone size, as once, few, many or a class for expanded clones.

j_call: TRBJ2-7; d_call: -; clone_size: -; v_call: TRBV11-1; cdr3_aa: CASSSPSAGTTYEQYF; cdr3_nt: TGTGCCAGCAGCTCCCCGAGCGCCGGGACAACCTACGAGCAGTACTTC
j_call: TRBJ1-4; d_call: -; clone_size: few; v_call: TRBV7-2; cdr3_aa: CASSLGGRLNEKLFF; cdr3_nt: TGTGCCAGCAGCTTAGGCGGGAGGTTAAATGAAAAACTGTTTTTT
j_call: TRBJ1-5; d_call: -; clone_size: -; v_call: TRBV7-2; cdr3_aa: CASSQGRAQPQHF; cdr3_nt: TGTGCCAGCAGCCAGGGGCGAGCACAGCCCCAGCATTTT
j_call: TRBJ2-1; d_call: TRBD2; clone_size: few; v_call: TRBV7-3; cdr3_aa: CASSSSGRDEQFF; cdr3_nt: TGTGCCAGCAGCAGCAGCGGGAGGGATGAGCAGTTCTTC
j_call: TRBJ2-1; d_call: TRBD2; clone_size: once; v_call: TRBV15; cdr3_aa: CATSMGLAGVEQFF; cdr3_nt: TGTGCCACCAGCATGGGACTAGCGGGAGTTGAGCAGTTCTTC
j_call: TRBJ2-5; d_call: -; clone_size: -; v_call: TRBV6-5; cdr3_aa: CASSLRGGETQYF; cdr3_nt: TGTGCCAGCAGCTTACGAGGGGGTGAGACCCAGTACTTC
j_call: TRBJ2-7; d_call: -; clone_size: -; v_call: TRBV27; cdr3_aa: CASSFYRAPQYEQYF; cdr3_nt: TGTGCCAGCAGTTTTTACAGGGCGCCCCAATACGAGCAGTACTTC
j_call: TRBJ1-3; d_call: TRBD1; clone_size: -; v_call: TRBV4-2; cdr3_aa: CASSPEGGASGNTIYF; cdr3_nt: TGTGCCAGCAGCCCGGAAGGGGGCGCCTCTGGAAACACCATATATTTT
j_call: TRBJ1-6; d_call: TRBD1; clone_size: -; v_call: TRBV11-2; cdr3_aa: CASSTWTGGRVGSPLHF; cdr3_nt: TGTGCCAGCAGCACTTGGACAGGGGGAAGGGTTGGGTCACCCCTCCACTTT
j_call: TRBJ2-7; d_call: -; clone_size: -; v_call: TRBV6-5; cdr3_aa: CASSLLQGGEQYF; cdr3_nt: TGTGCCAGCAGTTTATTACAGGGGGGGGAGCAGTACTTC
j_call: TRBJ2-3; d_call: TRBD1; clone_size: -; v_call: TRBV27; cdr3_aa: CASSWTGLTDTQYF; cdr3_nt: TGTGCCAGCAGTTGGACAGGCCTCACAGATACGCAGTATTTT
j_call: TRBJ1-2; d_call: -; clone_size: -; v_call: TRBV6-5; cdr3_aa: CASKRGGPYNYGYTF; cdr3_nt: TGTGCCAGTAAGCGGGGGGGGCCCTACAACTATGGCTACACCTTC
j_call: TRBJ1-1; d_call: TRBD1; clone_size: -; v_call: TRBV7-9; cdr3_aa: CASSLAQGVEAFF; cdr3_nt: TGTGCCAGCAGCTTAGCACAGGGGGTGGAAGCTTTCTTT
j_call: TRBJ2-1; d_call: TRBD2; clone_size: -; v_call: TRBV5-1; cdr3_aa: CASSPGRLYNEQFF; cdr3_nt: TGCGCCAGCAGTCCCGGGAGGCTGTACAATGAGCAGTTCTTC
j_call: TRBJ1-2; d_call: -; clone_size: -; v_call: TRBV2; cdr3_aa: CASSEVSYGYTF; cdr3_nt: TGTGCCAGCAGTGAAGTTAGCTATGGCTACACCTTC
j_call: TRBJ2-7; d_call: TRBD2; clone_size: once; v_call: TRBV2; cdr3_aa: CASSEAGTSGTEQYF; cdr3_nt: TGTGCCAGCAGTGAAGCCGGGACTAGCGGGACCGAGCAGTACTTC
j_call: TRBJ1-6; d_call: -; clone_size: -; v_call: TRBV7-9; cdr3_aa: CASSQDSLKDSPLHF; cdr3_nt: TGTGCCAGCAGCCAAGACTCTTTGAAGGATTCACCCCTCCACTTT
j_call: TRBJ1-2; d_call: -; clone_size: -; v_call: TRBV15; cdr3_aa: CATSRDPQRTVIYGYTF; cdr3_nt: TGTGCCACCAGCAGAGATCCCCAGCGGACAGTCATCTATGGCTACACCTTC
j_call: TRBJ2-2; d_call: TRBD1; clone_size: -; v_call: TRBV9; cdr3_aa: CASTGTGGSNTGELFF; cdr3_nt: TGTGCCAGCACGGGGACAGGGGGTTCGAACACCGGGGAGCTGTTTTTT
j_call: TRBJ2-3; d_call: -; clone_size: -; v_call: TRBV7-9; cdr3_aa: CASSLRQGGESDTQYF; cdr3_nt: TGTGCCAGCAGCTTACGACAGGGAGGTGAATCAGATACGCAGTATTTT